This TCR beta chain was sequenced for a study of chemoradiotherapy in HPV16-positive cancers. Study outcomes and limitations: Functional assays defining HPV-specific T cells used only two HPV16-positive patients. During treatment, candidate HPV-specific clones and E7-related motifs expanded in tumor.

Clones were sequenced by immunoSEQ multiplex PCR, and TCRdb holds only the in-frame ones, with some missing. The sample lists 7,500 to 9,000 clones, 70% to 90% occurring once. Per germline, CDR1 LNHDA and CDR2 SQIVND (reference sequence). The germline V and J ends were trimmed by 3 bases and 6 bases, with 8 bases remaining between them. The length of the CDR3 is 12 residues. A note on this clone: Antigen specificity is unknown.

This sequence originates from a human donor with HPV-associated anogenital cancer. The sequencing here drew on tumor tissue, taken from a patient who underwent chemoradiotherapy. The chain has TRBV19 and TRBJ1-1, with D perhaps matching TRBD1 (6 bases). The DNA for the CDR3 is TGTGCCAGTAGTATGGGGGGGCCTGAAGCTTTCTTT. Its translation: CASSMGGPEAFF. Filled out from reference TRBV19 and TRBJ1-1, the complete variable domain reads DGGITQSPKYLFRKEGQNVTLSCEQNLNHDAMYWYRQDPGQGLRLIYYSQIVNDFQKGDIAEGYSVSREKKESFPLTVTSAQKNPTAFYLCASSMGGPEAFFGQGTRLTVV.